Given below is one T cell receptor (beta chain) in context. There are a few counts of this clonotype. Its antigen is currently not known. No base-level quality is on record; no much larger clone is a single base apart. CDR1 LGHDT and CDR2 YNNKEL were looked up in the germline V gene (reference sequence). Including the terminal cysteine and phenylalanine, the CDR3 comprises 14 residues. The kept DNA is CDR3 alone, 42 bases in frame from the first base. Trimming takes 1 base off V and 7 bases off J; junction bases not matched to a gene: 3. PBMCs were isolated by Ficoll-Paque density gradient centrifugation. The data were taken from a study of T-cell memory formation after mild COVID-19 (dated by TCRdb to 2020 to 2023). For the wider study: TCR sequence clusters from the two donors were found to be largely donor specific. The cohort comprised two young, previously healthy adult volunteers, one female and one male. In a couple of donors, T-cell clones that expanded and contracted after mild COVID-19 were followed by sequencing TCRalpha and TCRbeta repertoires longitudinally. Overall study outcomes, separate from this receptor: SARS-CoV-2 specificity was not confirmed for the second-wave clones peaking on day 37. Some responding clones were found in pre-infection memory, which suggests that pre-existing cross-reactive memory T cells took part in the SARS-CoV-2 response. Contracting CD4+ clones appeared mostly in the CM and EM memory subsets, whereas CD8+ clones were enriched in EMRA. Balanced CD4/CD8 phenotypes were observed for clones contracting from day 15 to 85, whereas a bias towards CD4+ was observed for a second wave of clones expanding from day 15 to 37. Only a couple of mild cases were covered in the study, and larger cohorts including severe cases with pre-infection samples were considered necessary.

The instrument given in TCRdb is Illumina NovaSeq 6000. cDNA libraries for TCRalpha and TCRbeta were prepared by 5'RACE using constant-segment primers, with sample barcodes and unique molecular identifiers added. RNA was extracted from every sample with Trizol reagent. Libraries were amplified in two PCR steps, with a second sample barcode and Illumina TruSeq adapters added in the second step. Libraries were sequenced on an Illumina NovaSeq with 2 x 150 bp paired-end reads. Per the authors' processing: The reads were demultiplexed and collapsed into UMI-guided consensus sequences using migec v1.2.7. Using mixcr v2.1.11, the UMI consensuses were aligned to TRA and TRB V and J templates and assembled into clonotypes. A clonotype was counted as expanded or contracted only when both edgeR and NoisET called the clonotype significant, with the noise models trained on biological replicates. edgeR calls used a false discovery rate-adjusted p below 0.01 and a log2 fold-change threshold of 1. PCA with hierarchical clustering of max-normalized trajectories of the 1000 most abundant clonotypes was used as exploratory dynamics analysis. The CD4 or CD8 phenotype of responding clones was assigned using the separately sequenced CD4+ and CD8+ repertoires. TCRdb reprocessed the public reads (quality trimming at Q25 with fastp, clone calling with MiXCR) and kept in-frame beta chains. Each entry merges the rows of one CDR3 protein and shows their most common DNA and genes. In this record, the V and J calls reflect TCRdb's handling and not the investigators' own analysis. Recorded for this sample are around 200,000 distinct CDR3 sequences; around 16% of them occurred a single time. The ten largest account for approximately 2% of the sample.

Sample: PBMCs or a T cell subset sorted from them (not recorded which). The receptor's source is an adult woman who had mild COVID-19 (a few samples of this study predate the infection). The sample titles of this study are shuffled in the database, so cell type and time point are left out; the donor was told from shared clones. The chain is assembled from TRBV3-1 and TRBJ2-1, with 8 bases in between that match TRBD1. The DNA is TGTGCCAGCAGCCAAGCCCAGGGGGCGAATGAGCAGTTCTTC. Translated, this gives CASSQAQGANEQFF.